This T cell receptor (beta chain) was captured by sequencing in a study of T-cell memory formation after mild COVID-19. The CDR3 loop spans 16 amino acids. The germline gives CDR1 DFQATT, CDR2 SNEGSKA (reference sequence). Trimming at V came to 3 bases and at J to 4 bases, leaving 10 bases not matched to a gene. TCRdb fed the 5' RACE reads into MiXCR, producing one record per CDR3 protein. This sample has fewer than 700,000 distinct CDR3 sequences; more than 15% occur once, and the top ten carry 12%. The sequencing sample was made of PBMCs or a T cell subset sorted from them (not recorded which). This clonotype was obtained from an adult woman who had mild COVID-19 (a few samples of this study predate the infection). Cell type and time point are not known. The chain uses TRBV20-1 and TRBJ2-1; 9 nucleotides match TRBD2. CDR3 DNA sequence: TGCAGTGCTAGTGGGACTCTAGCGGGGATATACAATGAGCAGTTCTTC. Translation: CSASGTLAGIYNEQFF.